This TCR beta chain appears in the sequencing data of a study of control samples from healthy donors and cancer patients. Trimming removed 2 bases at V and 4 bases at J, with 12 bases between. The CDR3 is 15 amino acids. Germline CDR1 SGHTS, CDR2 YDEGEE. Profiling relied on immunoSEQ multiplex PCR, and the TCRdb table lists in-frame clones only, not all of them. The repertoire holds tens of thousands of clones, with 85% as singletons. Sequenced material: blood. V is TRBV5-8 and J is TRBJ1-4; D gene unclear. This receptor was identified in a man aged 35 to 55 in good health. In nucleotides, the CDR3 is TGTGCCAGCAGCTTATGGGTCAGCCGTAATGAAAAACTGTTTTTT. Translation: CASSLWVSRNEKLFF. Full variable domain (remainder filled in from reference TRBV5-8 and TRBJ1-4): EAGVTQSPTHLIKTRGQQATLRCSPISGHTSVYWYQQALGLGLQFLLWYDEGEERNRGNFPPRFSGRQFPNYSSELNVNALELEDSALYLCASSLWVSRNEKLFFGSGTQLSVL.